Presented here are 27 T cell receptor beta chains from one specimen sequenced in a study of regulatory T cells in long-lasting Graves disease (dated by TCRdb to about 2021). The time point label of this sample denotes: persistent/refractory GD, antithyroid drugs over 5 years with positive TRAb. For both TCR sequencing and RNA sequencing, RNA was extracted from PBMCs in TRIzol. The library was prepared using multiplex PCR. The sequencer was an Illumina HiSeq 4000. CDR3 regions were amplified by Arm-PCR with iRepertoire HTBI primers to construct TCR beta libraries. TCRdb applied fastp at Q25 and MiXCR to the public reads, then kept only in-frame beta chains. Each entry merges the rows of one CDR3 protein and shows their most common DNA and genes. The sample records hundreds of thousands of distinct CDR3 sequences, around 30% of which are singletons. The ten top clones hold about two fifths of the sample.

Material: peripheral blood mononuclear cells (PBMCs), obtained when the disease was refractory, from a patient treated with antithyroid drugs. The receptor set was obtained from a female donor with Graves disease.

This rearrangement joins TRBV6-4 to TRBJ2-7; D is possibly TRBD1 (7 bases). The CDR3 totals 16 residues. Germline assignment: CDR1 MRHNA and CDR2 SNTAGT. V lost 5 bases, J lost 0 bases, and 17 bases lay in between. The CDR3 is CASSRKWGDSSYEQYF. The CDR3 nucleotides are TGTGCCAGCAGTCGAAAGTGGGGGGACAGCTCCTACGAGCAGTACTTC.

The rearrangement uses TRBV9 and TRBJ1-4; 8 bases are a match to TRBD1. Losses at the gene ends were 0 bases for V and 4 bases for J; bases not matched to a gene: 5. Per the germline V gene, CDR1 is SGDLS and CDR2 is YYNGEE. The CDR3 extends over 16 amino acids. As DNA, the CDR3 is TGTGCCAGCAGCGTAGAAGACAGGGGAGGTAATGAAAAACTGTTTTTT. It translates to CASSVEDRGGNEKLFF.

Here the CDR3 reads CASSFDRGSLRNTGELFF. The CDR3, as DNA: TGTGCCAGCAGTTTCGACAGGGGAAGCCTAAGGAACACCGGGGAGCTGTTTTTT. The chain links TRBV28 to TRBJ2-2; 8 positions match TRBD1. The V gene end was trimmed by 3 bases and the J gene end by 1 base; junction bases not matched to a gene: 10. CDR1 is MDHEN, CDR2 SYDVKM, per germline. This CDR3 contains 18 residues.

A few counts support this clonotype. DNA of the CDR3: TGTGCCAGCAGTTTACCCGGGACAGGGCGCACTGAAGCTTTCTTT. Translating gives CASSLPGTGRTEAFF. V is TRBV12-3 or TRBV12-4 and J is TRBJ1-1, with 9 positions matching TRBD1. J gave up 4 bases and V 2 bases, and 5 bases lay outside the gene matches. This CDR3 is built from 15 residues.

Comments on this clonotype: In this CDR3 the conserved last residue, phenylalanine or tryptophan, is missing, so a read error is likely. V and J are TRBV5-1 and TRBJ2-7; 7 positions agree with TRBD2. The V gene end was trimmed by 4 bases and the J gene end by 5 bases; junction bases not matched to a gene: 21. In germline, CDR1 is SGHRS, CDR2 YFSETQ. The CDR3 sequence is 18 residues long. Here the CDR3 reads CASSPGFGGRASLDEQYL. The CDR3 DNA follows: TGCGCCAGCAGCCCTGGCTTCGGGGGGAGGGCCTCCCTTGACGAGCAGTACCTC.

The V gene is TRBV6-1, the J gene TRBJ1-1; D is perhaps TRBD1 (5 bases). The germline CDR1 and CDR2 sequences are MNHNS and SASEGT. The CDR3 spans 13 residues. V lost 10 bases and J lost 6, with 18 bases in between. The chain's CDR3 is CATTVGQGAEAFF. The CDR3 coding sequence is TGTGCCACCACAGTAGGCCAGGGCGCTGAAGCTTTCTTT.

V gene TRBV12-3 or TRBV12-4 combines with J gene TRBJ1-1, with D possibly matching TRBD1 (6 bases). The CDR3 contains 15 residues. The V end was cut by 0 bases, the J end by 4 bases, with 12 bases between. The CDR3 loop is CASSLAQGRGTEAFF. The CDR3 DNA reads TGTGCCAGCAGTTTAGCGCAGGGCAGGGGCACTGAAGCTTTCTTT.

This chain joins TRBV3-1 and TRBJ2-4; 7 bases align to TRBD1. The V gene end was trimmed by 1 base and the J gene end by 4 bases; junction bases not matched to a gene: 4. Germline V gives CDR1 LGHDT, CDR2 YNNKEL (reference sequence). The CDR3 totals 15 residues. The CDR3 sequence is CASSQGDSGKNIQYF. In DNA, the CDR3 is TGTGCCAGCAGCCAAGGGGACAGCGGTAAAAACATTCAGTACTTC.

This chain links TRBV7-3 with TRBJ2-5; TRBD2 matches at 9 bases. CDR1 is SGHTA, CDR2 FQGTGA, per germline. The CDR3 extends over 15 amino acids. V shed 1 base and J 5 bases; nucleotides not matched to a gene: 5. The CDR3: CASSLSGRAVETQYF. CDR3 nucleotides: TGTGCCAGCAGCTTAAGCGGGAGGGCCGTGGAGACCCAGTACTTC.

The chain carries TRBV28 and TRBJ1-5, with 7 bases that match TRBD1. The CDR3 spans 17 residues. Trimming removed 3 bases from V and 2 bases from J; junction bases left unmatched: 10. Germline CDR1 is MDHEN and CDR2 is SYDVKM. Written as DNA, the CDR3 is TGTGCCAGCAGTTTTTGGAGGGGACAGCCAGGCAATCAGCCCCAGCATTTT. As protein: CASSFWRGQPGNQPQHF. Together with reference TRBV28 and TRBJ1-5, the CDR3 gives the full variable domain: DVKVTQSSRYLVKRTGEKVFLECVQDMDHENMFWYRQDPGLGLRLIYFSYDVKMKEKGDIPEGYSVSREKKERFSLILESASTNQTSMYLCASSFWRGQPGNQPQHFGDGTRLSIL.

Of note for this clonotype: Given the absence of the conserved phenylalanine or tryptophan at the CDR3 end, a read error is likely. V and J are TRBV28 and TRBJ1-1; D perhaps matches TRBD1 (5 bases). Trimming pared 7 bases from V and 2 bases from J, leaving 17 bases between. CDR1 is MDHEN, CDR2 SYDVKM, per germline. CDR3 size: 15 residues. The CDR3 protein is CASTPFRAANTEAFL. CDR3 in DNA: TGTGCCAGCACCCCTTTCAGGGCCGCTAACACTGAAGCTTTCCTT.

As to this clonotype: Likely a read error: the CDR3 ends without its conserved phenylalanine or tryptophan. The V call is TRBV4-1, the J call TRBJ1-6; tentatively, D is TRBD1 (6 bases). The CDR3 is 15 amino acids. Trimming stripped 4 bases from V and 7 bases from J, with 14 bases between. Germline V CDR1 and CDR2: MGHRA, YSYEKL. This chain's CDR3 is CASSPDSVGNSPLHS. The CDR3 DNA reads TGCGCCAGCAGCCCGGACAGCGTCGGGAATTCACCCCTCCACTCT.

The chain has TRBV30 and TRBJ1-1; no clear D gene. Trimming shortened V by 0 bases and J by 3 bases, and 8 bases separated the two germline ends. This CDR3 is built from 13 residues. Germline CDR1 is GTSNPN and CDR2 is SVGIG (reference sequence). For the CDR3, the DNA is TGTGCCTGGAGTGTACTATTAGACACTGAAGCTTTCTTT. It specifies CAWSVLLDTEAFF.

The J gene is TRBJ1-2, the V gene TRBV6-1, with D perhaps matching TRBD1 (5 bases). The V gene lost 7 bases and the J gene lost 0 bases, with 12 bases spanning the gap. Germline values: CDR1 MNHNS, CDR2 SASEGT. The CDR3 length is 14 residues. This CDR3 is CASTRTTSNYGYTF. The CDR3 region has the DNA TGTGCCAGCACAAGGACAACGTCTAACTATGGCTACACCTTC.

This clonotype came up a few times. V gene TRBV30 combines with J gene TRBJ1-5; tentatively, D is TRBD1 (5 bases). V was clipped by 4 bases and J by 3 bases, with 10 bases between them. Germline V gene sequence: CDR1 GTSNPN, CDR2 SVGIG (reference sequence). The CDR3 runs to 13 residues. The CDR3 region is CAWNGGDNQPQHF. The CDR3 DNA reads TGTGCCTGGAACGGGGGGGACAATCAGCCCCAGCATTTT.

This clonotype has just a few counts. The chain recombines TRBV28 with TRBJ1-2; D is perhaps TRBD1 (5 bases). The V gene's germline CDR1 is MDHEN and CDR2 SYDVKM. The CDR3 sequence is 16 residues long. Trimming took off 2 bases at V and 2 bases at J, with 15 bases between the two ends. CDR3 DNA sequence: TGTGCCAGCAGTTTACCGACCTTAGACAGCAACTATGGCTACACCTTC. It encodes CASSLPTLDSNYGYTF.

The V gene is TRBV7-3, the J gene TRBJ1-1; D is unresolved. This CDR3 has 15 residues. Germline V gene sequence: CDR1 SGHTA, CDR2 FQGTGA. The V and J ends lost 4 bases and 2 bases respectively, with 14 bases between them. This CDR3 is CASSSWRRCNTEAFF. The CDR3 nucleotides read TGTGCCAGCAGCTCGTGGCGCAGATGTAACACTGAAGCTTTCTTT.

The rearrangement uses TRBV9 and TRBJ2-5; TRBD2 matches at 13 bases. The germline V gene has CDR1 SGDLS and CDR2 YYNGEE. CDR3 length equals 19 residues. Trimming cost V 3 bases and J 5 bases; bases outside gene matches: 16. The CDR3 loop reads CASSAPRGGLAGAGETQYF. The CDR3 DNA reads as TGTGCCAGCAGCGCTCCGAGAGGAGGACTAGCGGGAGCGGGGGAGACCCAGTACTTC.

Regarding this clonotype: A read error may produce the germline difference seen at one junction end. The chain links TRBV7-3 to TRBJ1-2, with D possibly TRBD1 on 5 matching bases. This CDR3 spans 13 amino acids. Germline V lookup: CDR1 SGHTA, CDR2 FQGTGA. The chain's CDR3 is CASSLGGLKGILF. The CDR3, as DNA: TGTGCCAGCAGCTTAGGCGGACTAAAGGGGATCCTCTTC.

This sequence joins TRBV29-1 and TRBJ1-2, with TRBD1 as a possible D gene (5 bases). V was shortened by 5 bases and J by 8 bases, with 21 bases between the two germline ends. Germline CDR1 and CDR2: SQVTM and ANQGSEA. The CDR3 consists of 14 residues. CDR3 nucleotide sequence: TGCAGCGTTAGTGGGCGACAGAGGGTTACGGGCTACACCTTC. Translated, it gives CSVSGRQRVTGYTF.

Only a few counts were recorded for this clonotype. The V call is TRBV27, the J call TRBJ1-2, with TRBD1 as a possible D gene (5 bases). Germline CDR1 reads MNHEY; CDR2 reads SMNVEV (reference sequence). The length of the CDR3 is 14 residues. Trimming stripped 6 bases from V and 4 bases from J, with 15 bases between. The CDR3 loop is CASRRDRTFYGYTF. CDR3 sequence (DNA): TGTGCCAGCAGGCGGGACCGAACATTCTATGGCTACACCTTC.

The chain's CDR3 is CASRFRTGNYGYTF. CDR3 sequence (DNA): TGCGCCAGCAGGTTCCGGACAGGGAACTATGGCTACACCTTC. V gene TRBV5-1 combines with J gene TRBJ1-2; 8 bases are a match to TRBD1. Germline V gene data show CDR1 as SGHRS and CDR2 as YFSETQ. The CDR3 spans 14 residues. V was clipped by 5 bases and J by 2 bases; unmatched bases: 5.

The chain joins TRBV5-5 to TRBJ1-2; TRBD1 matches 9 bases. This CDR3 is built from 13 residues. Trimming took 6 bases from V and 5 from J; bases not matched to a gene: 5. Germline V gene sequence: CDR1 SGHKS, CDR2 YYEKEE (reference sequence). CDR3 sequence (DNA): TGTGCCAGCATCCAGACAGGGGGATATGGCTACACCTTC. Its protein product is CASIQTGGYGYTF.

The V gene is TRBV11-2, the J gene TRBJ2-7, with a possible D match to TRBD2 (5 bases). Looked up from germline, CDR1 is SGHAT and CDR2 is FQNNGV. The germline V and J ends were trimmed by 7 bases and 0 bases, with 10 bases remaining between them. The length of the CDR3 is 13 residues. CDR3 region: CASTSRSSYEQYF. The CDR3 DNA is TGTGCCAGCACTAGCCGGAGCTCCTACGAGCAGTACTTC.

This clonotype was seen at least ten times. V is TRBV20-1 and J is TRBJ1-1; maybe TRBD1 (6 bases). Germline-derived CDR1 and CDR2 are DFQATT and SNEGSKA (reference sequence). The V end lost 5 bases, the J end lost 0 bases, and 10 bases lay between the germline ends. The CDR3 length is 13 residues. CDR3 nucleotides: TGCAGTGCTGAACAGGGCATGAACACTGAAGCTTTCTTT. It translates to CSAEQGMNTEAFF.

A few counts support this clonotype. This sequence joins TRBV6-1 and TRBJ1-1; D is possibly TRBD1 (6 bases). The CDR3 runs to 15 residues. CDR1 MNHNS and CDR2 SASEGT come from the germline V gene. Trimming cost V 7 bases and J 1 base, with 16 bases left between them. CDR3 protein: CASTRGGQGNTEAFF. In DNA, the CDR3 is TGTGCCAGCACCCGCGGGGGGCAAGGGAACACTGAAGCTTTCTTT.

V is TRBV29-1 and J is TRBJ1-1; D is uncertain. The CDR3 is made up of 14 amino acids. The V end was cut by 3 bases, the J end by 4 bases, with 15 bases between. Germline loops: CDR1 SQVTM, CDR2 ANQGSEA. This CDR3 reads CSVEGSGWGTEAFF. CDR3 DNA: TGCAGCGTTGAGGGTTCTGGGTGGGGCACTGAAGCTTTCTTT.